A single sample is the source of the 31 T cell receptor beta chains below, sequenced in a study of T cells after yellow fever vaccination. TCRdb passed the 5' RACE reads through MiXCR, listing each CDR3 protein once. The sample lists 250,000 or so distinct CDR3 sequences, 6.9% seen once, with about 0.85% in the top ten. Material: CD4+ T cells sorted from PBMCs, obtained 15 days after the yellow fever booster vaccination. These receptors were collected from a man aged 25-45 years who received the YFV17D yellow fever vaccine.

CDR3 DNA: TGTGCCACCAGTGACCCGGGACAGGGTCAGCCCCAGCATTTT. It is translated as CATSDPGQGQPQHF. This sequence joins TRBV24-1 and TRBJ1-5, with 9 bases identical to TRBD1. The trim removed 4 bases at V and 6 bases at J, leaving 3 bases unmatched. The germline CDR1 and CDR2 sequences are KGHDR and SFDVKD. This CDR3 region has 14 residues.

Many counts were recorded for this clonotype. The CDR3 nucleotides are TGTGCCAGCGGCCCGAGTAGCGGGAGTCGTGATGAGCAGTTCTTC. Translated: CASGPSSGSRDEQFF. This rearrangement joins TRBV18 to TRBJ2-1; 9 bases fit TRBD2. The junction had 13 bases not matched to a gene; V was cut back by 8 bases and J by 8 bases. Germline CDR1 and CDR2: KGHSH and LQKENI. This CDR3 is 15 amino acids long.

This clonotype was recorded many times. The V and J genes are TRBV20-1 and TRBJ2-1; D is ambiguous. The CDR3 is 11 amino acids. Germline CDR1 DFQATT, CDR2 SNEGSKA (reference sequence). V was cut by 1 base and J by 8 bases, with 6 bases left in between. CDR3 coding DNA: TGCAGTGCTAGAGTTCCACATGAGCAGTTCTTC. Translation: CSARVPHEQFF.

This clonotype was picked up a small number of times. This sequence joins TRBV6-2 or TRBV6-3 and TRBJ2-2; 9 nucleotides align to TRBD2. The CDR3 has 14 amino acids. From germline, CDR1 is MNHEY and CDR2 SVGEGT. The V gene end was trimmed by 8 bases and the J gene end by 4 bases; junction bases not matched to a gene: 5. CDR3 in amino acids: CASLYSGSTGELFF. In DNA form, the CDR3 reads TGTGCCAGCCTATATAGCGGGAGCACCGGGGAGCTGTTTTTT.

The chain links TRBV20-1 to TRBJ2-1; D possibly corresponds to TRBD1 (5 bases). V dropped 5 bases and J dropped 2 bases, with 19 bases sitting between them. The CDR3 has 16 residues. Germline CDR1 reads DFQATT; CDR2 reads SNEGSKA (reference sequence). CDR3 sequence reads: CSAALGEASAYNEQFF. CDR3 bases: TGCAGTGCTGCATTAGGGGAAGCGAGTGCCTACAATGAGCAGTTCTTC.

This chain links TRBV25-1 with TRBJ1-2; D not resolved. The V gene lost 3 bases and the J gene lost 6 bases, with 11 bases spanning the gap. CDR1 and CDR2 from the germline V gene are MGHDK and SYGVNS. This CDR3 has 13 amino acids. CDR3 amino acids: CASSDNSGDGYTF. The CDR3, as DNA: TGTGCCAGCAGTGATAACAGTGGAGATGGCTACACCTTC.

This clonotype was picked up a small number of times. The chain recombines TRBV12-3 or TRBV12-4 with TRBJ2-1; D unclear. The CDR3 extends over 12 amino acids. V was cut by 1 base and J by 7 bases, with 5 bases left in between. This CDR3 reads CASSLERNEQFF. For the CDR3, the DNA is TGTGCCAGCAGTTTAGAGAGAAATGAGCAGTTCTTC.

This clonotype occurred a few times. The chain couples TRBV9 to TRBJ1-5; D remains ambiguous. Between the trimmed V and J ends, which lost 0 bases and 6 bases, there was a span of 10 bases. The CDR3 is 14 residues long. From germline, CDR1 is SGDLS and CDR2 YYNGEE. The DNA of the CDR3 is TGTGCCAGCAGCGTAGATCCGGGAACTCAGCCCCAGCATTTT. It codes for CASSVDPGTQPQHF.

A few counts support this clonotype. The chain is built from TRBV20-1 and TRBJ1-5; D is unclear. The germline V and J ends were trimmed by 6 bases and 5 bases, with 11 bases remaining between them. Germline V CDR1 and CDR2: DFQATT, SNEGSKA (reference sequence). The CDR3 has 12 residues. The CDR3 bases are TGCAGTGCCGGGGTAGGAGATCAGCCCCAGCATTTT. It is translated as CSAGVGDQPQHF.

This clonotype was picked up a small number of times. V usage is TRBV19 and J usage is TRBJ2-2; D might be TRBD1 or TRBD2, each matching 6 bases. The V end lost 6 bases, the J end lost 5 bases, and 22 bases lay between the germline ends. CDR1 and CDR2 (germline): LNHDA, SQIVND (reference sequence). The CDR3 sequence is 17 residues long. Written as DNA, the CDR3 is TGTGCCAGTAGACCCCGAGGCGCTAGAGGGGGGACCGGGGAGCTGTTTTTT. Amino acids: CASRPRGARGGTGELFF. Full variable domain (missing parts from reference TRBV19 and TRBJ2-2): DGGITQSPKYLFRKEGQNVTLSCEQNLNHDAMYWYRQDPGQGLRLIYYSQIVNDFQKGDIAEGYSVSREKKESFPLTVTSAQKNPTAFYLCASRPRGARGGTGELFFGEGSRLTVL.

This clonotype was counted a few times. The genes are TRBV5-1 and TRBJ1-5; 9 bases map to TRBD1. The CDR3 runs 14 residues. From germline, CDR1 is SGHRS and CDR2 YFSETQ. The junction had 3 bases not matched to a gene; V was cut back by 4 bases and J by 4 bases. In DNA, the CDR3 is TGCGCCAGCAGCATCGGACAGGGGAATCAGCCCCAGCATTTT. This translates into CASSIGQGNQPQHF.

Only a few counts were recorded for this clonotype. This may arise from a read error, as a much more abundant clone is one base away. The chain links TRBV3-1 to TRBJ1-2; D not certain. This CDR3 comprises 16 residues. The germline CDR1 and CDR2 sequences are LGHDT and YNNKEL (reference sequence). CDR3 sequence reads: CACSQEAVNANYGYTF. CDR3 DNA sequence: TGTGCCTGCAGCCAAGAAGCAGTGAATGCTAACTATGGCTACACCTTC.

This chain links TRBV13 with TRBJ1-6, with 8 positions matching TRBD1. Trimming at V came to 5 bases and at J to 7 bases, leaving 7 bases not matched to a gene. Germline CDR1 and CDR2: PRHDT and FYEKMQ (reference sequence). The CDR3 has 15 residues. The CDR3 coding sequence is TGTGCCAGCAGCGCGAACAGGGGGAACAATTCACCCCTCCACTTT. It translates to CASSANRGNNSPLHF.

The CDR3 reads CASSLELTKETQYF. The CDR3, as DNA: TGTGCCAGCAGCTTAGAGCTGACAAAAGAGACCCAGTACTTC. This chain connects TRBV7-2 to TRBJ2-5; no firm D call. Germline V lookup: CDR1 SGHTA, CDR2 FQGNSA. This CDR3 spans 14 amino acids. Between the trimmed V and J ends, which lost 1 base and 3 bases, there was a span of 9 bases.

This clonotype was recorded at least ten times. J is TRBJ1-1 and V is TRBV7-9; the D gene is possibly TRBD1 (5 bases). The V gene lost 5 bases and the J gene lost 0 bases, with 13 bases spanning the gap. In germline, CDR1 is SEHNR, CDR2 FQNEAQ (reference sequence). This CDR3 is 15 amino acids long. DNA for the CDR3: TGTGCCAGCAGCCAACAAGCGGGACTGAACACTGAAGCTTTCTTT. It yields the protein CASSQQAGLNTEAFF.

The sample holds many counts of this clonotype. V is TRBV6-5 and J is TRBJ2-7, with 13 bases matching TRBD2. CDR1 is MNHEY, CDR2 SVGAGI, per germline. CDR3 size: 15 residues. The V gene end was trimmed by 4 bases and the J gene end by 3 bases; junction bases not matched to a gene: 3. Here the CDR3 DNA reads TGTGCCAGCAGTTTCCGGACTAGCGGGGGCTACGAGCAGTACTTC. Its translation is CASSFRTSGGYEQYF.

The genes are TRBV20-1 and TRBJ1-1, with D possibly being TRBD1 (5 bases). Germline V lookup: CDR1 DFQATT, CDR2 SNEGSKA (reference sequence). The CDR3 spans 13 residues. V lost 3 bases, J lost 6 bases, and 14 bases lay in between. CDR3 amino acids: CSASGGGKAEAFF. CDR3 bases: TGCAGTGCTAGTGGCGGGGGTAAGGCTGAAGCTTTCTTT.

With regard to this clonotype: A much larger clonotype is one base distant, so this may be a read error. The rearrangement links TRBV12-3 or TRBV12-4 to TRBJ2-1, with D maybe TRBD2 (5 bases). This CDR3 has 13 residues. V was cut by 7 bases and J by 7 bases, with 14 bases left in between. CDR3 in DNA: TGTGCCAGCACTAGCTGGAGCTGGAATGAGCAGTTCTTC. Its translation: CASTSWSWNEQFF.

The CDR3 loop reads CASSLLTRSSYNEQFF. DNA of the CDR3: TGTGCCAGCAGTCTACTGACTCGCAGCTCCTACAATGAGCAGTTCTTC. This rearrangement joins TRBV12-3 or TRBV12-4 to TRBJ2-1; D unresolved. Trimming pared 5 bases from V and 0 bases from J, leaving 14 bases between. The CDR3 is 16 amino acids.

This clonotype showed up many times. The V gene is TRBV5-1, the J gene TRBJ2-1; tentatively, D is TRBD1 or TRBD2 (7 bases each). Trimming stripped 4 bases from V and 9 bases from J, with 17 bases between. This CDR3 region has 14 residues. CDR1 SGHRS and CDR2 YFSETQ come from the germline V gene. The CDR3 loop is CASSRPTGEGEQFF. CDR3 DNA: TGCGCCAGCAGCCGACCCACAGGGGAGGGTGAGCAGTTCTTC.

V and J are TRBV7-2 and TRBJ2-7; TRBD1 might be the D (5 bases). V was pared by 5 bases and J by 0 bases, with 14 bases between. The CDR3 has 15 residues. CDR1 SGHTA and CDR2 FQGNSA come from the germline V gene. CDR3 DNA: TGTGCCAGCAGCCTTTCCTGGACAAGCTCCTACGAGCAGTACTTC. It specifies CASSLSWTSSYEQYF.

V gene TRBV5-1 combines with J gene TRBJ1-6; the D is unclear. The germline CDR1 and CDR2 sequences are SGHRS and YFSETQ. This CDR3 is 14 amino acids long. Deletions cut 0 bases from V and 6 bases from J, with 7 bases between. The CDR3 region is CASSLDSTNSPLHF. In DNA, the CDR3 is TGCGCCAGCAGCTTGGACAGCACTAATTCACCCCTCCACTTT.

As to this clonotype: The germline gene is not matched at one end of the junction; a read error may be the cause. The rearrangement joins TRBV7-2 to TRBJ2-2; tentatively, D is TRBD1 (6 bases). This CDR3 is built from 14 residues. The V gene's germline CDR1 is SGHTA and CDR2 FQGNSA. The CDR3 reads CASTLTGQVGELFF. In nucleotides, the CDR3 is TGTGCCAGCACCTTAACAGGGCAGGTCGGGGAGCTGTTTTTT.

In its sample, this clonotype was seen a few times. The chain uses TRBV18 and TRBJ1-5; TRBD1 is a possible D gene (5 bases). The length of the CDR3 is 18 residues. Germline loops: CDR1 KGHSH, CDR2 LQKENI. V gave up 4 bases and J gave up 0 bases, with 19 bases separating them. CDR3 coding DNA: TGTGCCAGCTCACAATACCAAGGACGGGGGAATAGCAATCAGCCCCAGCATTTT. Its protein is CASSQYQGRGNSNQPQHF.

The chain joins TRBV10-3 to TRBJ2-2, with TRBD1 matching 7 bases. With V trimmed by 10 bases and J by 1 base, 9 bases remained unmatched. CDR1 is ENHRY, CDR2 SYGVKD, per germline. The CDR3 has 15 residues. Here the CDR3 DNA reads TGTGCCACTTCTCCGGGACAGATGAACACCGGGGAGCTGTTTTTT. This sequence encodes CATSPGQMNTGELFF.

The CDR3 DNA reads TGTGCCATCAGACCTAGCGGCGGGGAGGCCCAGTACTTC. Translating gives CAIRPSGGEAQYF. The chain links TRBV10-3 to TRBJ2-5, with TRBD2 matching over 7 bases. This CDR3 spans 13 amino acids. Unmatched junction bases numbered 10, after V lost 6 bases and J lost 9 bases. The germline gives CDR1 ENHRY, CDR2 SYGVKD.

The gene calls are TRBV24-1 and TRBJ2-1; tentatively, D is TRBD2 (5 bases). The length of the CDR3 is 16 residues. The germline gives CDR1 KGHDR, CDR2 SFDVKD. The V and J ends lost 2 bases and 9 bases respectively, with 19 bases between them. The CDR3 here is CATSDSPARAAGEQFF. The CDR3 DNA is TGTGCCACCAGTGATTCCCCGGCGAGGGCCGCGGGTGAGCAGTTCTTC.

This clonotype was seen more than once but under ten times. The CDR3 nucleotides read TGCGCCAGCAGCCAAGAGGGACTAGCGGGAGCCCGGCAGTACTTC. Protein: CASSQEGLAGARQYF. The gene calls are TRBV4-3 and TRBJ2-7; 14 nucleotides match TRBD2. Germline V gene data show CDR1 as LGHNA and CDR2 as YSLEER. V lost 0 bases, J lost 9 bases, and 4 bases stayed unmatched. The CDR3 totals 15 residues.

This clonotype was detected ten times or more. The chain joins TRBV12-3 or TRBV12-4 to TRBJ2-7; D is undetermined. CDR3 length: 13 amino acids. V lost 2 bases and J lost 7, with 12 bases in between. As DNA, the CDR3 is TGTGCCAGCAGTTTACGTGCTGCGGAGGAGCAGTACTTC. Its protein product is CASSLRAAEEQYF.

J is TRBJ2-7 and V is TRBV19, with TRBD1 matching 8 bases. V was pared by 5 bases and J by 6 bases, with 12 bases of the junction left unmatched. From germline, CDR1 is LNHDA and CDR2 SQIVND (reference sequence). The CDR3 totals 15 residues. The CDR3 nucleotides are TGTGCCAGTAGTTCGTTACCGGGACAGGCGGTCGAGCAGTACTTC. This gives the protein CASSSLPGQAVEQYF.

The DNA for the CDR3 is TGTGCCAGCAGCTTACCAGTGAAGGGCCCAACCTACAATGAGCAGTTCTTC. It is translated as CASSLPVKGPTYNEQFF. The V and J genes are TRBV7-2 and TRBJ2-1; D remains unclear. Germline CDR1 reads SGHTA; CDR2 reads FQGNSA. V lost 2 bases, J lost 2 bases, and 16 bases lay in between. CDR3 length: 17 amino acids.